This T cell receptor beta chain was sequenced for a study of response to subunit inactivated influenza vaccine (dated by TCRdb to 2017 to 2018). A note on the overall study: Deep quantitative profiling of the T cell receptor repertoire was used in the study to follow responses to a trivalent subunit inactivated influenza vaccine.

Trimmed from V: 7 bases; trimmed from J: 1 base; junction bases lacking a gene match: 8. From the cysteine up to the phenylalanine, the CDR3 has a length of 16 residues. The kept DNA is CDR3 alone, 48 bases in frame from the first base. Receptors were amplified or captured by RT-PCR. Data came from an Illumina HiSeq 2500. TCRdb applied fastp at Q25 and MiXCR to the public reads, then kept only in-frame beta chains. Each CDR3 protein gets just one entry, which takes the most common genes and DNA from the rows behind it. This sample holds about 190,000 distinct CDR3 sequences; around an eighth were observed only once. The top ten clonotypes cover under 30% of the sample. Ten or more counts support this clonotype. Its specific antigen is unknown. Base qualities are missing; no much larger clone stands one base away. Broad study findings and their caveats: The authors suggested that each seasonal influenza vaccination may recruit only a limited number of new T cells.

Sequences were derived from CD8+ T cells sorted from PBMCs, sampled roughly 5 days after vaccination. This clonotype was sampled from a man in his forties or fifties who received an inactivated influenza vaccine. Donor details come from another sample of the same person, matched by shared clones. The chain employs TRBV12-3 or TRBV12-4 and TRBJ1-3; 9 nucleotides in the junction match TRBD1. CDR3 reads: CASNEQGADSGNTIYF. The sequenced DNA: TGTGCCAGCAATGAACAGGGGGCAGATTCTGGAAACACCATATATTTT.